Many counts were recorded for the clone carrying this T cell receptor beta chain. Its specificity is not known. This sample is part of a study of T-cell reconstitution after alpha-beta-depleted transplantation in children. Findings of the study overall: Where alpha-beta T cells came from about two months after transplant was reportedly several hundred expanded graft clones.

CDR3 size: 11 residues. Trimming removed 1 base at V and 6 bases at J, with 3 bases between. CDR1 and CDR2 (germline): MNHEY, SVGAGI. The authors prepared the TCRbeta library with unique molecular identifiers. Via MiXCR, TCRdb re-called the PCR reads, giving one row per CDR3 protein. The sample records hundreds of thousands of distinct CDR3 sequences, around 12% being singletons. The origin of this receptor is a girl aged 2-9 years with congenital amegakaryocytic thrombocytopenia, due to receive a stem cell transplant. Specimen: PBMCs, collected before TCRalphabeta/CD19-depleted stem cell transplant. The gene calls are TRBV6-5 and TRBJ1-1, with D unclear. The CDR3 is CASSYLAEAFF. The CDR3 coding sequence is TGTGCCAGCAGTTACTTGGCTGAAGCTTTCTTT.